Sequencing of this TCR beta chain was carried out in a study of blood T cell repertoires in COVID-19. Original handling: Reference gene primer amplification yielded estimated nucleated cell counts. Sequenced by immunoSEQ multiplex PCR; TCRdb stores in-frame clones only, minus some. The V and J calls and the clone size are those of that table, but D and trimming were determined from the DNA. The sample shows roughly 150,000 clones, around four fifths of them seen only once. This CDR3 is 14 amino acids long. V dropped 1 base and J dropped 5 bases, with 9 bases sitting between them. Germline CDR1 SGHRS, CDR2 YFSETQ. The count of this clone is one. Seattle patients were enrolled while actively infected and followed longitudinally.

The receptor comes from an elderly woman with COVID-19, enrolled during active disease. The J gene is TRBJ2-2, the V gene TRBV5-1, with a weak D call TRBD1 (6 bases). The specimen was peripheral blood. The CDR3 bases are TGCGCCAGCAGCTTGAGGACAGATACCGGGGAGCTGTTTTTT. This codes for CASSLRTDTGELFF.